Following are 16 T cell receptor beta chains from one sample sequenced in a study of blood T cell repertoires in COVID-19. The data were produced by immunoSEQ multiplex PCR, yet TCRdb's version contains in-frame clones alone and is incomplete. The sample has 290,000 or so clones; roughly 80% are singletons. Sequenced input: PBMCs or T cells enriched from blood (not recorded which). These receptors came from a man aged 40-55 years who had been exposed to COVID-19.

The rearrangement joins TRBV27 to TRBJ1-2; TRBD1 might be the D (6 bases). The CDR3 has 16 amino acids. From germline, CDR1 is MNHEY and CDR2 SMNVEV (reference sequence). V lost 6 bases and J 8 bases, leaving 25 bases between the germline ends. Here the CDR3 DNA reads TGTGCCAGCAGCCCCACCCGGGGGGCTCGGGGCTACGGCTACACCTTC. Translation gives CASSPTRGARGYGYTF.

V and J are TRBV18 and TRBJ2-7; tentatively, D is TRBD1 (5 bases). CDR1 is KGHSH, CDR2 LQKENI, per germline. Trimming removed 0 bases at V and 6 bases at J, with 15 bases between. The CDR3 sequence is 15 residues long. The CDR3 here is CASSPPGKRGGEQYF. Here the CDR3 DNA reads TGTGCCAGCTCACCACCGGGAAAAAGGGGTGGCGAGCAGTACTTC.

The count of this clone is one. This chain connects TRBV7-3 to TRBJ2-2, with D hard to call. The germline CDR1 and CDR2 sequences are SGHTA and FQGTGA. This CDR3 has 13 residues. V was pared by 3 bases and J by 3 bases, with 5 bases between. CDR3 region: CASSFSHTGELFF. The CDR3 DNA sequence: TGTGCCAGCAGCTTCTCTCACACCGGGGAGCTGTTTTTT.

This chain uses TRBV3-1 (or the pseudogene TRBV3-2) with TRBJ1-6; 8 nucleotides align to TRBD1. CDR3 length: 14 amino acids. V shed 6 bases, J shed 6 bases, and the junction held 4 bases outside the gene matches. Germline loops: CDR1 LGHDT, CDR2 YNNKEL (reference sequence). CDR3: CASSPTGANSPLHF. DNA of the CDR3: TGTGCCAGCAGTCCGACAGGGGCTAATTCACCCCTCCACTTT.

The rearrangement uses TRBV14 and TRBJ2-3; D perhaps matches TRBD2 (6 bases). The CDR3 spans 19 residues. Germline values: CDR1 SGHDN, CDR2 FVKESK. Trimming cost V 0 bases and J 1 base, with 20 bases left between them. CDR3: CASSQDFGLALGGTDTQYF. The DNA for the CDR3 is TGTGCCAGCAGCCAAGATTTCGGGCTAGCGCTCGGAGGCACAGATACGCAGTATTTT.

As DNA, the CDR3 is TGTGCCACCAGCACGCGGACAGGGGGCTTGTCAGATACGCAGTATTTT. Translated: CATSTRTGGLSDTQYF. V is TRBV15 and J is TRBJ2-3, with TRBD1 matching 11 bases. The CDR3 is made up of 16 amino acids. Germline values: CDR1 LNHNV, CDR2 YYDKDF (reference sequence). V gave up 4 bases and J gave up 4 bases; unmatched junction bases: 7.

Here the CDR3 DNA reads TGTGCCAGCAGCGTAAACAGGGTCGGTTATACGCAGTATTTT. This codes for CASSVNRVGYTQYF. The chain employs TRBV6-6 and TRBJ2-3; a weak D match, TRBD1 (6 bases). Germline CDR1 and CDR2: MNHNY and SVGAGI (reference sequence). V dropped 6 bases and J dropped 7 bases, with 17 bases sitting between them. The CDR3 spans 14 residues.

The J gene is TRBJ1-1, the V gene TRBV12-5; perhaps TRBD1 as D (6 bases). Trimming took off 1 base at V and 0 bases at J, with 6 bases between the two ends. CDR3 length: 14 amino acids. Germline CDR1 LGHNT, CDR2 FRNRAP. The DNA of the CDR3 is TGTGCTAGTGGTTTGGGACAGGTGAACACTGAAGCTTTCTTT. Its translation: CASGLGQVNTEAFF.

The chain uses TRBV5-1 and TRBJ2-1; D might be TRBD1 (5 bases). V gave up 10 bases and J gave up 5 bases, with 16 bases separating them. The CDR3 is 13 amino acids. The germline V gene has CDR1 SGHRS and CDR2 YFSETQ. The CDR3 loop reads CAGQKGPHNEQFF. CDR3 bases: TGCGCCGGCCAGAAGGGGCCCCACAATGAGCAGTTCTTC.

V is TRBV10-3 and J is TRBJ2-2; D might be TRBD1 (6 bases). This CDR3 is 14 amino acids long. Germline lookup yields CDR1 ENHRY and CDR2 SYGVKD. The V and J ends lost 6 bases and 8 bases respectively, with 16 bases between them. The CDR3 DNA reads as TGTGCCATCAGCCAACAGGGAGTGCGGGGGGAGCTGTTTTTT. Translated, it gives CAISQQGVRGELFF.

The chain employs TRBV19 and TRBJ1-6; D is perhaps TRBD1 (5 bases). CDR3 length: 13 amino acids. CDR1 and CDR2 from the germline V gene are LNHDA and SQIVND (reference sequence). Trimming stripped 5 bases from V and 7 bases from J, with 9 bases between. The CDR3 sequence is CASSDSGNSPLHF. CDR3 nucleotide sequence: TGTGCCAGTAGTGATTCAGGGAATTCACCCCTCCACTTT.

V gene TRBV14 combines with J gene TRBJ2-1; D is unresolved. This CDR3 contains 15 residues. Per germline, CDR1 SGHDN and CDR2 FVKESK. Trimming shortened V by 2 bases and J by 0 bases, and 8 bases separated the two germline ends. CDR3 bases: TGTGCCAGCAGCCAAAAGCTAGGCTCCTACAATGAGCAGTTCTTC. Translating it yields CASSQKLGSYNEQFF.

This chain connects TRBV11-2 to TRBJ1-4; D call uncertain. V was pared by 4 bases and J by 8 bases, with 8 bases between. Germline values: CDR1 SGHAT, CDR2 FQNNGV. CDR3 length: 12 amino acids. The CDR3 DNA reads TGTGCCAGCAGCTGGGAGGAGGAAAAACTGTTTTTT. Translating it yields CASSWEEEKLFF.

V is TRBV27 and J is TRBJ2-3, with D possibly being TRBD1 (6 bases). The germline gives CDR1 MNHEY, CDR2 SMNVEV (reference sequence). V gave up 2 bases and J gave up 3 bases, with 21 bases separating them. The CDR3 has 18 residues. For the CDR3, the DNA is TGTGCCAGCAGTTTAGTCCCCCCACAGGGAATGAGGACAGATACGCAGTATTTT. Translating gives CASSLVPPQGMRTDTQYF.

Concerning this clone itself: Other DNA variants within this sample encode the same CDR3. The CDR3 DNA reads TGCAGCGTTGAAGCGGGCACTAGCTGGACCAATGAGCAGTTCTTC. Its translation: CSVEAGTSWTNEQFF. This chain joins TRBV29-1 and TRBJ2-1; a weak D match, TRBD2 (6 bases). The V gene's germline CDR1 is SQVTM and CDR2 ANQGSEA. This CDR3 is built from 15 residues. V was shortened by 1 base and J by 6 bases, with 16 bases between the two germline ends.

The J gene is TRBJ2-7, the V gene TRBV30, with TRBD2 matching over 10 bases. The CDR3 length is 14 residues. Trimming at V came to 3 bases and at J to 2 bases, leaving 4 bases not matched to a gene. CDR1 is GTSNPN and CDR2 is SVGIG in the germline V gene (reference sequence). The CDR3 loop reads CAWRGLADPYEQYF. CDR3 in DNA: TGTGCCTGGAGAGGACTAGCGGACCCCTACGAGCAGTACTTC.